This T cell receptor beta chain was obtained from a study of cytomegalovirus exposure and HLA in healthy donors. The PCR employed 60 Vbeta primers together with 13 Jbeta primers. Assay: immunoSEQ multiplex PCR; the TCRdb copy retains only in-frame clones and omits some. The sample has 150,000 to 200,000 clones, 82% seen once. Findings and limits, study-wide: An apparent linkage of common viral pathogens to several of the most significant clusters emerged in a later analysis.

This clone has a handful of counts. Antigen unknown. CDR1 is SNHLY and CDR2 is FYNNEI in the germline V gene. This CDR3 contains 14 residues. Trimming stripped 7 bases from V and 2 bases from J, with 13 bases between. The clonotype was recovered from a man aged 35 to 55 in good health and CMV-seronegative. The source material was PBMCs. The chain joins TRBV2 to TRBJ2-3, with D possibly matching TRBD2 (6 bases). The CDR3 bases are TGTGCCAGCACCCTCGAGCGGGCCACAGATACGCAGTATTTT. Its protein product is CASTLERATDTQYF.